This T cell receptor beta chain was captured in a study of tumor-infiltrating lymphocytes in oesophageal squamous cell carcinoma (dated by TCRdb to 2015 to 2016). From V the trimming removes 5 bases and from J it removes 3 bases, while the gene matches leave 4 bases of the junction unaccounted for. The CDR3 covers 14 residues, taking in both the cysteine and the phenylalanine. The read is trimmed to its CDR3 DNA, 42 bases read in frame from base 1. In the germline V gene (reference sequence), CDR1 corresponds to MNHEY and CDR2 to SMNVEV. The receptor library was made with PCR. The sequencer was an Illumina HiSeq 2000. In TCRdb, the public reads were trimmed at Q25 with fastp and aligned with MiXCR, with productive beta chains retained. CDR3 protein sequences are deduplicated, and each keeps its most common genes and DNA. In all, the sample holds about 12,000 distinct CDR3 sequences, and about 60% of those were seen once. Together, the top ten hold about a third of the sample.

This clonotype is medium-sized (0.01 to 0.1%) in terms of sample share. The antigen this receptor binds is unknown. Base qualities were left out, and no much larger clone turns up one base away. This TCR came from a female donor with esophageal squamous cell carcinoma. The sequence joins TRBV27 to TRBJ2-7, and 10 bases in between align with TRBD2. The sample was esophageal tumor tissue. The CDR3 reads CASSPRTSGYEQYF. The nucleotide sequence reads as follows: TGTGCCAGCAGTCCACGGACTAGCGGCTACGAGCAGTACTTC.